The 19 T cell receptor beta chains below come from one sample, sequenced in a study of blood T cell repertoires in COVID-19. The table came from immunoSEQ multiplex PCR; TCRdb's copy has only in-frame clones and leaves some out. Among over 200,000 clones, 70% to 90% were seen once, and the ten largest hold more than 2.5%. Sequenced sample: peripheral blood. The receptors originated from a woman aged 25 to 45 who had recovered from COVID-19.

This chain links TRBV2 with TRBJ1-1; D is unresolved. V lost 8 bases to trimming and J lost 0 bases, with 7 bases between them. Germline V gene lookup returns CDR1 SNHLY and CDR2 FYNNEI. The CDR3 is 12 amino acids. This CDR3 reads CASGRVNTEAFF. CDR3 nucleotide sequence: TGTGCCAGCGGGCGGGTGAACACTGAAGCTTTCTTT.

The chain is built from TRBV10-3 and TRBJ1-2; D may be TRBD1 (5 bases). This CDR3 spans 13 amino acids. Germline assignment: CDR1 ENHRY and CDR2 SYGVKD. With 8 bases removed from V and 5 bases from J, the gap between germline ends came to 15 bases. In DNA form, the CDR3 reads TGTGCCATCCGAGACGGGGGAGGTTATGGCTACACCTTC. Translation: CAIRDGGGYGYTF.

CDR3 nucleotides: TGTGCCAGCAGCCCATGGGTAGACTACTACAATGAGCAGTTCTTC. It translates to CASSPWVDYYNEQFF. V gene TRBV5-6 combines with J gene TRBJ2-1; D perhaps matches TRBD2 (5 bases). The germline CDR1 and CDR2 sequences are SGHDT and YYEEEE. This CDR3 spans 15 amino acids. The V and J ends lost 4 bases and 3 bases respectively, with 14 bases between them.

The CDR3 spells CASSIRSSPSTGELFF. In nucleotides, the CDR3 is TGTGCCAGTAGTATCCGTAGCTCCCCGAGCACCGGGGAGCTGTTTTTT. V usage is TRBV19 and J usage is TRBJ2-2; D ambiguous. The ends were cut back, 3 bases at V and 4 bases at J, with 15 bases in the middle. There are 16 residues in the CDR3. Germline V gene sequence: CDR1 LNHDA, CDR2 SQIVND (reference sequence).

V gene TRBV14 combines with J gene TRBJ2-5; D might be TRBD1 (6 bases). From germline, CDR1 is SGHDN and CDR2 FVKESK. CDR3 length: 15 amino acids. Trimming cost V 8 bases and J 1 base, with 17 bases left between them. CDR3 region: CASRDTQDFQETQYF. DNA for the CDR3: TGTGCCAGCCGGGACACCCAAGACTTCCAAGAGACCCAGTACTTC. Full variable domain (remainder filled in from reference TRBV14 and TRBJ2-5): EAGVTQFPSHSVIEKGQTVTLRCDPISGHDNLYWYRRVMGKEIKFLLHFVKESKQDESGMPNNRFLAERTGGTYSTLKVQPAELEDSGVYFCASRDTQDFQETQYFGPGTRLLVL.

The CDR3 DNA follows: TGTGCCAGCTCCCAATTTAGCCTTCCATACAATGAGCAGTTCTTC. Residues: CASSQFSLPYNEQFF. The chain couples TRBV18 to TRBJ2-1; no firm D call. The CDR3 is made up of 15 amino acids. V dropped 6 bases and J dropped 4 bases, with 16 bases sitting between them. Germline V gene sequence: CDR1 KGHSH, CDR2 LQKENI.

This chain connects TRBV5-1 to TRBJ2-6; D is unresolved. This CDR3 region has 16 residues. V was clipped by 0 bases and J by 1 base, with 8 bases between them. CDR1 is SGHRS, CDR2 YFSETQ, per germline. The CDR3 sequence: CASSLDAYSGANVLTF. In DNA, the CDR3 is TGCGCCAGCAGCTTGGACGCGTATTCTGGGGCCAACGTCCTGACTTTC.

The chain has TRBV5-6 and TRBJ2-1; TRBD2 aligns across 9 bases. Germline CDR1 and CDR2: SGHDT and YYEEEE. CDR3 length: 15 amino acids. V was pared by 4 bases and J by 4 bases, with 6 bases of the junction left unmatched. This CDR3 is CASSAGTSPYNEQFF. CDR3 nucleotide sequence: TGTGCCAGCAGCGCAGGGACTAGCCCATACAATGAGCAGTTCTTC.

The chain combines TRBV5-1 with TRBJ1-2; 8 positions match TRBD1. The CDR3 consists of 14 residues. Germline V CDR1 and CDR2: SGHRS, YFSETQ. J lost 8 bases, V lost 4 bases, and 10 bases had no gene match. The CDR3 DNA reads TGCGCCAGCAGCGAAGGACAGGGCCTACGGGGCTACACCTTC. The encoded protein is CASSEGQGLRGYTF.

V gene TRBV27 combines with J gene TRBJ1-2; no firm D call. From germline, CDR1 is MNHEY and CDR2 SMNVEV (reference sequence). This CDR3 has 12 amino acids. Trimming removed 6 bases from V and 2 bases from J, with 7 bases in between. CDR3 sequence reads: CASSGGNYGYTF. In nucleotides, the CDR3 is TGTGCCAGCAGCGGCGGGAACTATGGCTACACCTTC.

V gene TRBV11-2 combines with J gene TRBJ2-3; D is unresolved. Germline loops: CDR1 SGHAT, CDR2 FQNNGV. The CDR3 runs 14 residues. The V gene lost 1 base and the J gene lost 7 bases, with 12 bases spanning the gap. CDR3 residues: CASSLAGPYNTQYF. CDR3 nucleotides: TGTGCCAGCAGCTTAGCAGGCCCCTACAATACGCAGTATTTT.

The chain has TRBV13 and TRBJ2-4; maybe TRBD1 (5 bases). The CDR3 is 15 amino acids. Germline V gene lookup returns CDR1 PRHDT and CDR2 FYEKMQ (reference sequence). V lost 3 bases, J lost 6 bases, and 15 bases lay in between. CDR3: CASSLKGRVINIQYF. The CDR3 region has the DNA TGTGCCAGCAGCTTGAAGGGCAGGGTTATAAACATTCAGTACTTC. Combining the CDR3 with reference TRBV13 and TRBJ2-4 gives the whole variable domain AAGVIQSPRHLIKEKRETATLKCYPIPRHDTVYWYQQGPGQDPQFLISFYEKMQSDKGSIPDRFSAQQFSDYHSELNMSSLELGDSALYFCASSLKGRVINIQYFGAGTRLSVL.

The chain employs TRBV30 and TRBJ2-3, with 8 bases fitting TRBD2. CDR3 length equals 13 residues. Germline V gives CDR1 GTSNPN, CDR2 SVGIG (reference sequence). Losses at the gene ends were 3 bases for V and 11 bases for J; bases not matched to a gene: 10. CDR3 in amino acids: CAWRFTGLAGQYF. DNA of the CDR3: TGTGCCTGGAGATTCACCGGGCTAGCGGGGCAGTATTTT.

The chain has TRBV5-8 and TRBJ1-6, with 7 bases matching TRBD1. This CDR3 contains 16 residues. The germline CDR1 and CDR2 sequences are SGHTS and YDEGEE. V lost 5 bases and J lost 6; bases outside the gene matches: 11. The CDR3 spells CASRRGTAQFNSPLHF. CDR3 DNA sequence: TGTGCCAGCAGACGCGGGACAGCCCAATTTAATTCACCCCTCCACTTT.

This clone was counted a few times. The chain links TRBV10-2 to TRBJ1-5; D is unresolved. This CDR3 comprises 12 residues. CDR1 and CDR2 from the germline V gene are WSHSY and SAAADI. V lost 3 bases, J lost 5 bases, and 5 bases lay in between. CDR3 region: CASSDGHQPQHF. CDR3 nucleotides: TGCGCCAGCAGTGATGGGCATCAGCCCCAGCATTTT.

This sequence joins TRBV5-4 and TRBJ2-7, with TRBD1 as a possible D gene (6 bases). Per the germline V gene, CDR1 is SGHNT and CDR2 is YYREEE (reference sequence). The germline V and J ends were trimmed by 0 bases and 2 bases, with 12 bases remaining between them. This CDR3 spans 15 amino acids. The CDR3 here is CASSLGAGEPYEQYF. Here the CDR3 DNA reads TGTGCCAGCAGCTTGGGAGCAGGGGAACCCTACGAGCAGTACTTC. Filled out from reference TRBV5-4 and TRBJ2-7, the complete variable domain reads ETGVTQSPTHLIKTRGQQVTLRCSSQSGHNTVSWYQQALGQGPQFIFQYYREEENGRGNFPPRFSGLQFPNYSSELNVNALELDDSALYLCASSLGAGEPYEQYFGPGTRLTVT.

This chain joins TRBV4-2 and TRBJ1-5; 8 positions agree with TRBD1. J gave up 6 bases and V 3 bases, and 7 bases lay outside the gene matches. The CDR3 is made up of 15 amino acids. CDR1 is LGHNA, CDR2 YNFKEQ, per germline. CDR3 amino acids: CASSQDGQGSQPQHF. CDR3 coding DNA: TGTGCCAGCAGCCAGGATGGACAGGGAAGTCAGCCCCAGCATTTT.

The CDR3, as DNA: TGTGCCACTAGGACAGGGAATAATAATTCACCCCTCCACTTT. Amino acid sequence: CATRTGNNNSPLHF. V gene TRBV19 combines with J gene TRBJ1-6; TRBD1 matches at 8 bases. V was clipped by 10 bases and J by 5 bases; unmatched bases: 7. This CDR3 region has 14 residues. Germline V CDR1 and CDR2: LNHDA, SQIVND (reference sequence).

The CDR3 DNA reads TGCGCCAGCAGTGAGATCCGGAACACCGGGGAGCTGTTTTTT. It specifies CASSEIRNTGELFF. The rearrangement joins TRBV10-1 to TRBJ2-2; no clear D gene. The CDR3 is made up of 14 amino acids. Trimming pared 2 bases from V and 1 base from J, leaving 5 bases between. Germline CDR1 and CDR2: WNHNN and SYGVQD (reference sequence).